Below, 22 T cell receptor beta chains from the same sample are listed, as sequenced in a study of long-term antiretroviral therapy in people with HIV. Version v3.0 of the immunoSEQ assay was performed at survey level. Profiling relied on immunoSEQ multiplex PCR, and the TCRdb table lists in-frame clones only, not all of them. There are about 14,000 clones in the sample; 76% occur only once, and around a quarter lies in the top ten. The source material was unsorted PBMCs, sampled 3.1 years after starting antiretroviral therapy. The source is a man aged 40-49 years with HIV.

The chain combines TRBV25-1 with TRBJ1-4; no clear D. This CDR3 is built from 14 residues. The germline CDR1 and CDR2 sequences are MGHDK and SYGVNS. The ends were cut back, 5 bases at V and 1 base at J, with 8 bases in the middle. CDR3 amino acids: CASSWVGTNEKLFF. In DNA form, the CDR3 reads TGTGCCAGCAGTTGGGTAGGAACTAATGAAAAACTGTTTTTT.

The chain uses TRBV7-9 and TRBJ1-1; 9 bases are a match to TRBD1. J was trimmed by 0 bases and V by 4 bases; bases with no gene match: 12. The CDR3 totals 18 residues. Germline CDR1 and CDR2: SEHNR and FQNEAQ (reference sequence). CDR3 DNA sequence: TGTGCCAGCAGCTCTCCTACAGGGGGCCGATTTATGAACACTGAAGCTTTCTTT. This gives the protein CASSSPTGGRFMNTEAFF.

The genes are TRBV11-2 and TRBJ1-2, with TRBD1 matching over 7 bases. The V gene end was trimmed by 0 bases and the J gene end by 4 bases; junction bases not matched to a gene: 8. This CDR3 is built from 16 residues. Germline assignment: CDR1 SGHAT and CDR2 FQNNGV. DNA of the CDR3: TGTGCCAGCAGCTTAGAGACAGGGCTTAATCTCTATGGCTACACCTTC. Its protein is CASSLETGLNLYGYTF.

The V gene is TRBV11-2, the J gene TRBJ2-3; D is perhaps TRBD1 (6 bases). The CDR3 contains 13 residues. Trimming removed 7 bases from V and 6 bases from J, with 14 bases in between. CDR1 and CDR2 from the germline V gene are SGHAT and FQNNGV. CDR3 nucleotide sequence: TGTGCCAGCATGCCAGGGGATTACGATACGCAGTATTTT. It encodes CASMPGDYDTQYF.

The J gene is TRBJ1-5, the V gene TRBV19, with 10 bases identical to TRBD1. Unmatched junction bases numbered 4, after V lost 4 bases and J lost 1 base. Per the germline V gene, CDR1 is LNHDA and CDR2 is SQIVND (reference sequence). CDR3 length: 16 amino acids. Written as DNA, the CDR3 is TGTGCCAGTAGTAGGACAGGGGGTCCCAGCAATCAGCCCCAGCATTTT. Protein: CASSRTGGPSNQPQHF.

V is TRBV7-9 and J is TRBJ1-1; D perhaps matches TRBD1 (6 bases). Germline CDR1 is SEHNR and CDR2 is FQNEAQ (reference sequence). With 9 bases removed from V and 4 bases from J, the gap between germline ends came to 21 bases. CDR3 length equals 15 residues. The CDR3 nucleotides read TGTGCCAGTCCTCCTCCATTCCAGGGGATCACTGAAGCTTTCTTT. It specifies CASPPPFQGITEAFF.

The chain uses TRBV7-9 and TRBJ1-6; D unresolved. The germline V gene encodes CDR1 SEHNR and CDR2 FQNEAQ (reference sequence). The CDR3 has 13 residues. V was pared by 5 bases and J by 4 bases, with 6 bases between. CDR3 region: CASSPPYNSPLHF. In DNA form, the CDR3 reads TGTGCCAGCAGCCCCCCGTATAATTCACCCCTCCACTTT. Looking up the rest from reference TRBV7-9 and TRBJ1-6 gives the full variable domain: DTGVSQNPRHKITKRGQNVTFRCDPISEHNRLYWYRQTLGQGPEFLTYFQNEAQLEKSRLLSDRFSAERPKGSFSTLEIQRTEQGDSAMYLCASSPPYNSPLHFGNGTRLTVT.

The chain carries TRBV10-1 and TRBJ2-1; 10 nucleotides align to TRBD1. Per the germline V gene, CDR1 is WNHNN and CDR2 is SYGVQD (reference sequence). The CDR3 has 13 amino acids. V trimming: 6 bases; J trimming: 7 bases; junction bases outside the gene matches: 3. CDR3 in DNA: TGCGCCAGCAGGGGGACAGGGGAAAATGAGCAGTTCTTC. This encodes CASRGTGENEQFF.

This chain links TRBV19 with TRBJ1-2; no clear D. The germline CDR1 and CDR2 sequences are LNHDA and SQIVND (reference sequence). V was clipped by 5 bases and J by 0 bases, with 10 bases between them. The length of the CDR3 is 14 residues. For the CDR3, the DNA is TGTGCCAGTAGTCCCGGGATCCCTAACTATGGCTACACCTTC. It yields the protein CASSPGIPNYGYTF. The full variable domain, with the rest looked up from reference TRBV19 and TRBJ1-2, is DGGITQSPKYLFRKEGQNVTLSCEQNLNHDAMYWYRQDPGQGLRLIYYSQIVNDFQKGDIAEGYSVSREKKESFPLTVTSAQKNPTAFYLCASSPGIPNYGYTFGSGTRLTVV.

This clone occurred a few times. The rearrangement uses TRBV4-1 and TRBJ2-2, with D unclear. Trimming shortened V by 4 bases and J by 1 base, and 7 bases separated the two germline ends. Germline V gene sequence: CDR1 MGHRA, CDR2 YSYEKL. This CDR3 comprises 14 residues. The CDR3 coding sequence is TGCGCCAGCAGCCCAACCTGGAACACCGGGGAGCTGTTTTTT. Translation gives CASSPTWNTGELFF.

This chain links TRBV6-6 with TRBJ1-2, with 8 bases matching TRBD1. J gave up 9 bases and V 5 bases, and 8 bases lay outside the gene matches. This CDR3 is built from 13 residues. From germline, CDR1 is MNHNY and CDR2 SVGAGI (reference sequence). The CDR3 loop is CASSPTGVRSYTF. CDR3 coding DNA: TGTGCCAGCAGTCCGACAGGGGTCAGGAGCTACACCTTC.

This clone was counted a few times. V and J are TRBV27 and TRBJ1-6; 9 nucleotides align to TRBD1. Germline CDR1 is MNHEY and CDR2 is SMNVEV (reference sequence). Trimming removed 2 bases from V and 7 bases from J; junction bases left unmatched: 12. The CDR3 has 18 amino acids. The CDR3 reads CASSLTPFPGQGNSPLHF. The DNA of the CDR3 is TGTGCCAGCAGTTTAACCCCATTCCCGGGACAGGGCAATTCACCCCTCCACTTT.

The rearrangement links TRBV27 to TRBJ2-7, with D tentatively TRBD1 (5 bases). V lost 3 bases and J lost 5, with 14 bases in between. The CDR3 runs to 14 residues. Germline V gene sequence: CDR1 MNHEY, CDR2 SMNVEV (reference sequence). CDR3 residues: CASSLWGPPNEQYF. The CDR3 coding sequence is TGTGCCAGCAGTTTGTGGGGCCCACCTAACGAGCAGTACTTC.

The CDR3 is CASSLTGGSYEQYF. DNA of the CDR3: TGTGCCAGCAGCCTGACAGGGGGGAGTTACGAGCAGTACTTC. This chain links TRBV7-3 with TRBJ2-7; 9 bases fit TRBD1. Germline V gene data show CDR1 as SGHTA and CDR2 as FQGTGA. The CDR3 is 14 amino acids. J gave up 4 bases and V 5 bases, and 6 bases lay outside the gene matches. The full variable domain, completed using reference TRBV7-3 and TRBJ2-7, is GAGVSQTPSNKVTEKGKYVELRCDPISGHTALYWYRQSLGQGPEFLIYFQGTGAADDSGLPNDRFFAVRPEGSVSTLKIQRTERGDSAVYLCASSLTGGSYEQYFGPGTRLTVT.

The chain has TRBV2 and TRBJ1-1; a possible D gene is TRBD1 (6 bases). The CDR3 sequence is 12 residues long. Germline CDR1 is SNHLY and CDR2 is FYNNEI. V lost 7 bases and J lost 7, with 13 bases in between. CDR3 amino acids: CASNLGHHEAFF. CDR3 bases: TGTGCCAGCAACTTGGGACACCATGAAGCTTTCTTT.

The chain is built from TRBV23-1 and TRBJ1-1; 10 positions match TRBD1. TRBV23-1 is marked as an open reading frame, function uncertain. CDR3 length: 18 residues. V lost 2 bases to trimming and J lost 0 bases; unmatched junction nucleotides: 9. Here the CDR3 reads CASSQPVPGQGLNTEAFF. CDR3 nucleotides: TGCGCCAGCAGTCAACCTGTCCCGGGACAGGGGTTGAACACTGAAGCTTTCTTT.

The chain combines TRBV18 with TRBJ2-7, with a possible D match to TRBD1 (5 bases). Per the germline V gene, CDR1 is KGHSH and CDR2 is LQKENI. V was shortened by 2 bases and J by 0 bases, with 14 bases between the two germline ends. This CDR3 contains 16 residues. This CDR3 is CASSPYHSQASYEQYF. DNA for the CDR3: TGTGCCAGCTCACCATATCACTCACAGGCCTCCTACGAGCAGTACTTC.

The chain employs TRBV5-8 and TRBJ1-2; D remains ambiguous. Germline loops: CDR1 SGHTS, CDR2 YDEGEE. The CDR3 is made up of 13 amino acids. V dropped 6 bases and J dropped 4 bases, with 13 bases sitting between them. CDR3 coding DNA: TGTGCCAGCACCTCCGGGGTATTCTATGGCTACACCTTC. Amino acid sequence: CASTSGVFYGYTF. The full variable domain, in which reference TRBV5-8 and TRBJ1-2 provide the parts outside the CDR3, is EAGVTQSPTHLIKTRGQQATLRCSPISGHTSVYWYQQALGLGLQFLLWYDEGEERNRGNFPPRFSGRQFPNYSSELNVNALELEDSALYLCASTSGVFYGYTFGSGTRLTVV.

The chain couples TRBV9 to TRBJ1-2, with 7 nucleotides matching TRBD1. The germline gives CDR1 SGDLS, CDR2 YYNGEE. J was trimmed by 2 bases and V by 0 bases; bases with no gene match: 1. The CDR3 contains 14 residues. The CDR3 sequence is CASSVEQGNYGYTF. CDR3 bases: TGTGCCAGCAGCGTAGAACAGGGGAACTATGGCTACACCTTC.

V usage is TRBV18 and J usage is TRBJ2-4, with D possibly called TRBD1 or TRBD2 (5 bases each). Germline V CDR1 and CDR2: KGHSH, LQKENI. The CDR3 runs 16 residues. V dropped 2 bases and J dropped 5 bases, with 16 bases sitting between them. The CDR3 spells CASSPERGTPQNIQYF. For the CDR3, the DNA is TGTGCCAGCTCACCAGAGAGAGGGACCCCCCAAAACATTCAGTACTTC.

This CDR3 reads CASSLSPDLRREQYF. In nucleotides, the CDR3 is TGTGCCAGCAGTTTATCTCCGGACTTACGCAGGGAGCAGTACTTC. The V gene is TRBV27, the J gene TRBJ2-7, with a tentative D call TRBD2 (5 bases). Germline assignment: CDR1 MNHEY and CDR2 SMNVEV (reference sequence). The CDR3 runs to 15 residues. Between the trimmed V and J ends, which lost 0 bases and 7 bases, there was a span of 16 bases.

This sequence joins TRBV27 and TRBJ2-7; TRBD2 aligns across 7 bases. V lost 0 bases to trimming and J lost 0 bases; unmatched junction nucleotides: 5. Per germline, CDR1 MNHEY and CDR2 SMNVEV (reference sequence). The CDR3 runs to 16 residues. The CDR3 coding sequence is TGTGCCAGCAGTTTATCGAGCGGGACCCTCTCCTACGAGCAGTACTTC. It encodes CASSLSSGTLSYEQYF.